The 32 T cell receptor beta chains below all came from one sample that was sequenced in a study of T cells in Graves' hyperthyroidism and ophthalmopathy. RNA transcripts served as the template for amplifying TCR beta CDR3 regions. The HTBI primer set was used in a first-round RT-PCR of the TCR CDR3. TCRdb called the multiplex PCR reads again in MiXCR, with one record for every CDR3 protein. The repertoire holds fewer than 600,000 distinct CDR3 sequences, roughly 14% seen once, with roughly 17% in the top ten. Sequencing was carried out using blood. These receptor sequences come from a woman between 18 and 29 years old with Graves' hyperthyroidism.

About this clonotype itself: A junction boundary mismatches the germline segment, possibly from a read error. The chain is built from TRBV6-2 or TRBV6-3 and TRBJ2-5; tentative D call: TRBD2 (6 bases). The germline V gene encodes CDR1 MNHEY and CDR2 SVGEGT. The CDR3 length is 15 residues. The CDR3 DNA is TGTGCCAGCAGGCCCGACCGGGTCTATCGGGAGACCCGGTACTTC. As protein: CASRPDRVYRETRYF.

This clonotype was found many times. The chain uses TRBV9 and TRBJ2-1; D perhaps matches TRBD2 (6 bases). Looked up from germline, CDR1 is SGDLS and CDR2 is YYNGEE. This CDR3 spans 15 amino acids. Trimming stripped 0 bases from V and 7 bases from J, with 14 bases between. CDR3 bases: TGTGCCAGCAGCGTAGATCCGGGAGTGGTGAATGAGCAGTTCTTC. This gives the protein CASSVDPGVVNEQFF.

As concerns this clonotype: This may be a read error, as it is one base from a much larger clone. V usage is TRBV11-2 and J usage is TRBJ2-3, with D tentatively TRBD1 (6 bases). Germline lookup yields CDR1 SGHAT and CDR2 FQNNGV. The CDR3 has 15 residues. In nucleotides, the CDR3 is TGTGCCAGCAGCTTAGTTGGGGGACACACAGATACGCGGTATTTT. The encoded protein is CASSLVGGHTDTRYF.

This clonotype was detected many times. The V and J genes are TRBV20-1 and TRBJ2-3; D is possibly TRBD2 (6 bases). The CDR3 sequence is 14 residues long. Germline V lookup: CDR1 DFQATT, CDR2 SNEGSKA (reference sequence). V was cut by 3 bases and J by 6 bases, with 16 bases left in between. The CDR3 region has the DNA TGCAGTGCTAGGAAGAGCGGGCGGACGGATACGCAGTATTTT. Protein sequence: CSARKSGRTDTQYF.

The rearrangement joins TRBV27 to TRBJ1-5; 12 positions match TRBD1. The germline V gene encodes CDR1 MNHEY and CDR2 SMNVEV (reference sequence). The junction had 7 bases not matched to a gene; V was cut back by 11 bases and J by 5 bases. The CDR3 runs 14 residues. Here the CDR3 reads CAPRDRGQDQPQHF. CDR3 DNA: TGTGCCCCTAGGGACAGGGGGCAGGATCAGCCCCAGCATTTT.

This clonotype was found once. A much larger clone differs from this one at a single base, so this may be a read error. The CDR3 DNA is TGTGCCAGTAGGCGTGGAGAAGGAGGCTACACCTTC. It translates to CASRRGEGGYTF. The gene calls are TRBV19 and TRBJ1-2; D unclear. Germline-derived CDR1 and CDR2 are LNHDA and SQIVND (reference sequence). CDR3 size: 12 residues. Trimming pared 6 bases from V and 8 bases from J, leaving 13 bases between.

In its sample, this clonotype was seen many times. The chain couples TRBV7-9 to TRBJ1-4, with D unclear. Between the trimmed V and J ends, which lost 4 bases and 8 bases, there was a span of 14 bases. The CDR3 has 14 residues. Germline CDR1 SEHNR, CDR2 FQNEAQ (reference sequence). The CDR3, as DNA: TGTGCCAGCAGCTCTGGCATCTCGACGGAAAAACTGTTTTTT. Its protein is CASSSGISTEKLFF.

V usage is TRBV13 and J usage is TRBJ2-1; the D gene is possibly TRBD2 (5 bases). This CDR3 region has 11 residues. V gave up 2 bases and J gave up 14 bases, with 10 bases separating them. CDR1 and CDR2 (germline): PRHDT, FYEKMQ (reference sequence). CDR3 coding DNA: TGTGCCAGCAGCTTACTACGGGAAAAGTTCTTC. The encoded protein is CASSLLREKFF.

This clonotype was found a few times. V gene TRBV20-1 combines with J gene TRBJ2-7, with 10 bases that match TRBD2. Trimming at V came to 6 bases and at J to 6 bases, leaving 20 bases not matched to a gene. This CDR3 has 17 amino acids. CDR1 is DFQATT and CDR2 is SNEGSKA in the germline V gene (reference sequence). Here the CDR3 reads CSATSWASGSRSLEQYF. As DNA, the CDR3 is TGCAGTGCCACCTCGTGGGCTAGCGGGAGTCGCTCGCTCGAGCAGTACTTC.

The chain carries TRBV4-1 and TRBJ2-5, with 7 positions matching TRBD2. Germline assignment: CDR1 MGHRA and CDR2 YSYEKL. The CDR3 runs 16 residues. The junction had 8 bases not matched to a gene; V was cut back by 0 bases and J by 4 bases. The CDR3: CASSQDSAGTTETQYF. CDR3 sequence (DNA): TGCGCCAGCAGCCAAGATTCAGCCGGGACTACAGAGACCCAGTACTTC.

This clonotype came up many times. The chain combines TRBV20-1 with TRBJ2-1, with D possibly matching TRBD2 (6 bases). The germline V gene has CDR1 DFQATT and CDR2 SNEGSKA (reference sequence). With 0 bases removed from V and 2 bases from J, the gap between germline ends came to 11 bases. CDR3 length: 15 residues. The chain's CDR3 is CSAREDYRPYNEQFF. The CDR3 nucleotides read TGCAGTGCTAGAGAGGACTATCGCCCCTACAATGAGCAGTTCTTC.

Ten or more counts support this clonotype. The J gene is TRBJ2-3, the V gene TRBV6-6, with 11 bases aligning to TRBD1. CDR1 is MNHNY, CDR2 SVGAGI, per germline (reference sequence). The CDR3 extends over 16 amino acids. V lost 0 bases, J lost 5 bases, and 4 bases stayed unmatched. The CDR3, as DNA: TGTGCCAGCAGTTACTCGCAGGGACAGGGGGAAGATACGCAGTATTTT. It translates to CASSYSQGQGEDTQYF.

Ten or more counts support this clonotype. This chain uses TRBV20-1 with TRBJ2-3; D is unclear. The germline V gene encodes CDR1 DFQATT and CDR2 SNEGSKA (reference sequence). The CDR3 extends over 16 amino acids. V shed 5 bases and J shed 0 bases, with 18 bases lying between them. CDR3 sequence (DNA): TGCAGTGCTCACTATTTAGTCGGGCCTAGCACAGATACGCAGTATTTT. Translating gives CSAHYLVGPSTDTQYF.

The chain uses TRBV29-1 and TRBJ1-1; the match to TRBD1 covers 7 bases. The CDR3 contains 13 residues. V gave up 8 bases and J gave up 6 bases; unmatched junction bases: 12. Germline CDR1 SQVTM, CDR2 ANQGSEA. This chain's CDR3 is CSSSHRGHSEAFF. The CDR3, as DNA: TGCAGCTCGTCGCACAGGGGCCACTCTGAAGCTTTCTTT.

This clonotype was counted many times. The chain joins TRBV12-3 or TRBV12-4 to TRBJ2-2; TRBD1 aligns across 9 bases. This CDR3 has 16 residues. V lost 2 bases and J lost 6; bases outside the gene matches: 7. CDR3 protein: CASSLFGTGRAGELFF. In nucleotides, the CDR3 is TGTGCCAGCAGTTTATTTGGGACAGGGAGGGCCGGGGAGCTGTTTTTT.

The chain joins TRBV19 to TRBJ2-1; D could derive from TRBD1 or TRBD2 (6 bases each). Trimming shortened V by 5 bases and J by 15 bases, and 20 bases separated the two germline ends. The CDR3 contains 13 residues. Germline CDR1 reads LNHDA; CDR2 reads SQIVND (reference sequence). In DNA, the CDR3 is TGTGCCAGTAGTCGGTTAAGGGGGGACTCGGCGTTCTTC. Amino acid sequence: CASSRLRGDSAFF. Variable domain in full (rest from reference TRBV19 and TRBJ2-1): DGGITQSPKYLFRKEGQNVTLSCEQNLNHDAMYWYRQDPGQGLRLIYYSQIVNDFQKGDIAEGYSVSREKKESFPLTVTSAQKNPTAFYLCASSRLRGDSAFFGPGTRLTVL.

This clonotype was counted many times. The chain couples TRBV3-1 to TRBJ1-2, with D hard to call. The CDR3 is 15 amino acids. The germline V gene has CDR1 LGHDT and CDR2 YNNKEL (reference sequence). V was pared by 4 bases and J by 4 bases, with 16 bases between. The CDR3 loop reads CASSLRTGDPYGYTF. For the CDR3, the DNA is TGTGCCAGCAGCCTTCGGACCGGCGACCCCTATGGCTACACCTTC.

This rearrangement joins TRBV10-3 to TRBJ2-1, with 9 bases lining up with TRBD1. This CDR3 has 16 amino acids. Germline loops: CDR1 ENHRY, CDR2 SYGVKD. V shed 7 bases, J shed 4 bases, and the junction held 11 bases outside the gene matches. In nucleotides, the CDR3 is TGTGCCATCAACCCCGCAACAGGGGGCGCGTACAATGAGCAGTTCTTC. Its protein is CAINPATGGAYNEQFF.

This clonotype was seen repeatedly, ten times or more. The chain uses TRBV4-1 and TRBJ2-1; D uncertain. The CDR3 length is 14 residues. The V gene lost 1 base and the J gene lost 3 bases, with 7 bases spanning the gap. Germline V gene lookup returns CDR1 MGHRA and CDR2 YSYEKL. CDR3 protein: CASSQVTYYNEQFF. Here the CDR3 DNA reads TGCGCCAGCAGCCAAGTGACCTACTACAATGAGCAGTTCTTC.

This clonotype was seen ten or more times. V and J are TRBV30 and TRBJ2-7, with 12 bases matching TRBD2. The CDR3 totals 18 residues. The trim removed 0 bases at V and 4 bases at J, leaving 13 bases unmatched. In germline, CDR1 is GTSNPN, CDR2 SVGIG (reference sequence). The CDR3 DNA reads as TGTGCCTGGAGTGTACAAGGACTAGCGGGGACTTGGGAGTACGAGCAGTACGTC. It codes for CAWSVQGLAGTWEYEQYV.

In DNA form, the CDR3 reads TGTGCCAGCAGCGTAGGTAACAGGGGTGGATACGAGCAGTACTTC. Translated: CASSVGNRGGYEQYF. The genes are TRBV9 and TRBJ2-7, with 7 nucleotides matching TRBD1. V trimming: 0 bases; J trimming: 4 bases; junction bases outside the gene matches: 7. CDR3 size: 15 residues. In germline, CDR1 is SGDLS, CDR2 YYNGEE.

This clonotype was counted ten times or more. The genes are TRBV10-3 and TRBJ2-7; 11 nucleotides agree with TRBD2. Germline values: CDR1 ENHRY, CDR2 SYGVKD. The CDR3 loop spans 17 amino acids. V shed 3 bases and J 3 bases; nucleotides not matched to a gene: 10. The CDR3 region is CAISDIATGTSGYEQYF. The CDR3, as DNA: TGTGCCATCAGTGATATAGCCACCGGGACTAGCGGCTACGAGCAGTACTTC.

This clonotype was seen many times. J is TRBJ2-2 and V is TRBV12-3 or TRBV12-4; no clear D. Trimming removed 8 bases at V and 0 bases at J, with 7 bases between. The length of the CDR3 is 13 residues. The chain's CDR3 is CASGSANTGELFF. The CDR3 nucleotides are TGTGCCAGCGGATCAGCGAACACCGGGGAGCTGTTTTTT.

Only a few counts were recorded for this clonotype. This sequence joins TRBV4-2 and TRBJ1-5, with a weak D call TRBD1 (6 bases). Looked up from germline, CDR1 is LGHNA and CDR2 is YNFKEQ. V shed 4 bases and J shed 5 bases, with 18 bases lying between them. The CDR3 consists of 16 residues. The CDR3 bases are TGTGCCAGCAGCCGGTTTACAGGGTCGAGGGATCAGCCCCAGCATTTT. It specifies CASSRFTGSRDQPQHF.

This chain connects TRBV29-1 to TRBJ2-1; 13 bases are shared with TRBD2. This CDR3 is built from 13 residues. The J segment lost 7 bases and the V segment lost 8 bases, leaving 5 bases of the junction unmatched. Germline CDR1 SQVTM, CDR2 ANQGSEA. CDR3 bases: TGCAGCACCGGACTAGCGGGAGTGAATGAGCAGTTCTTC. Translating it yields CSTGLAGVNEQFF.

This clonotype was found many times. The genes are TRBV9 and TRBJ1-2; D may be TRBD1 (5 bases). The germline V gene has CDR1 SGDLS and CDR2 YYNGEE. The CDR3 is made up of 16 amino acids. V was cut by 2 bases and J by 8 bases, with 22 bases left in between. The CDR3 spells CASSVDGPRDLGGYTF. The DNA of the CDR3 is TGTGCCAGCAGCGTGGACGGACCCAGGGACCTGGGGGGCTACACCTTC.

This clonotype was seen at least ten times. V usage is TRBV12-3 or TRBV12-4 and J usage is TRBJ2-3; TRBD2 is a possible D gene (5 bases). The CDR3 is 15 residues long. V lost 7 bases to trimming and J lost 0 bases, with 14 bases between them. The CDR3 DNA is TGTGCCAGCACCCTTAAAGGCGGGAGCACAGATACGCAGTATTTT. Encoded protein: CASTLKGGSTDTQYF.

The J gene is TRBJ2-2, the V gene TRBV10-2; perhaps TRBD2 as D (5 bases). The V end lost 6 bases, the J end lost 8 bases, and 13 bases lay between the germline ends. Looked up from germline, CDR1 is WSHSY and CDR2 is SAAADI. The CDR3 spans 13 residues. The CDR3 region is CASRDLRWGELFF. DNA for the CDR3: TGCGCCAGCAGGGACTTAAGATGGGGGGAGCTGTTTTTT.

This clonotype was detected many times. This rearrangement joins TRBV19 to TRBJ2-3; D might be TRBD1 or TRBD2, each matching 5 bases. With 5 bases removed from V and 0 bases from J, the gap between germline ends came to 18 bases. Germline V CDR1 and CDR2: LNHDA, SQIVND (reference sequence). There are 17 residues in the CDR3. The CDR3 reads CASSPARGRPSTDTQYF. In DNA, the CDR3 is TGTGCCAGTAGTCCCGCTCGGGGCAGGCCTAGCACAGATACGCAGTATTTT.

This chain uses TRBV6-1 with TRBJ2-2; TRBD2 might be the D (6 bases). The CDR3 length is 14 residues. V was trimmed by 10 bases and J by 6 bases, leaving 18 bases between them. Germline V gene data show CDR1 as MNHNS and CDR2 as SASEGT. CDR3 region: CATTSDRLAGELFF. CDR3 DNA sequence: TGTGCCACCACCAGTGACAGACTAGCCGGGGAGCTGTTTTTT.

This clonotype was recorded many times. The V and J genes are TRBV30 and TRBJ1-4; no clear D gene. Germline V CDR1 and CDR2: GTSNPN, SVGIG (reference sequence). The CDR3 sequence is 14 residues long. Trimming removed 0 bases at V and 6 bases at J, with 11 bases between. The CDR3 is CAWSVAGIDEKLFF. DNA of the CDR3: TGTGCCTGGAGTGTTGCGGGGATCGATGAAAAACTGTTTTTT.

This clonotype was found a few times. The chain links TRBV19 to TRBJ1-5; a weak D match, TRBD1 (5 bases). This CDR3 contains 14 residues. V lost 5 bases, J lost 3 bases, and 11 bases lay in between. Germline V gene data show CDR1 as LNHDA and CDR2 as SQIVND (reference sequence). CDR3 residues: CASSWGSYNQPQHF. CDR3 DNA sequence: TGTGCCAGTAGTTGGGGCAGCTACAATCAGCCCCAGCATTTT.